This entry is about one T cell receptor beta chain. Sequencing was performed with immunoSEQ multiplex PCR; in TCRdb, only in-frame clones are kept and a portion is missing. The sample has approximately 46,000 clones; 85% to 90% are singletons. Documented time point: recipient sample about 28 days before transplant, after cytoreduction. Samples: about 28 days before transplant, then days 30, 100 and 180 after. The entry originates in a study of T cell clonotyping in hematopoietic cell transplantation. This clonotype was sampled from a man in his sixties with biphenotypic leukemia. Some clones in this sample may be carry-over from other donors' samples. Sequencing used peripheral blood mononuclear cells, obtained before stem cell transplant.

CDR3 nucleotide sequence: TGTGCCAGTAGTATAGGTGGGGGCGCGCAGCCCCAGCATTTT. Its protein is CASSIGGGAQPQHF. V gene TRBV19 combines with J gene TRBJ1-5; TRBD1 is a possible D gene (6 bases). Per the germline V gene, CDR1 is LNHDA and CDR2 is SQIVND (reference sequence). This CDR3 has 14 amino acids. V was trimmed by 1 base and J by 7 bases, leaving 11 bases between them.